Following are 29 T cell receptor beta chains from one sample sequenced in a study of control samples from healthy donors and cancer patients. Sequencing used immunoSEQ multiplex PCR; TCRdb keeps in-frame clones, though not all of them. The table includes some 120,000 clones, more than 80% detected once. The sequenced sample consisted of blood. All receptors come from a man aged 50-60 years in good health.

The CDR3 DNA reads TGCGCCAGCAGCAACCGGGACACCTTCTCCTACGAGCAGTACTTC. It encodes CASSNRDTFSYEQYF. The rearrangement links TRBV5-1 to TRBJ2-7, with a weak D call TRBD1 (6 bases). The CDR3 runs to 15 residues. V lost 4 bases, J lost 0 bases, and 14 bases lay in between. CDR1 and CDR2 from the germline V gene are SGHRS and YFSETQ.

The gene calls are TRBV7-2 and TRBJ2-7; D not certain. Germline CDR1 reads SGHTA; CDR2 reads FQGNSA. The CDR3 runs to 18 residues. Trimming pared 6 bases from V and 0 bases from J, leaving 24 bases between. The CDR3 protein is CASSPPVFPDPTSYEQYF. CDR3 sequence (DNA): TGTGCCAGCAGTCCCCCCGTTTTCCCGGATCCTACCTCCTACGAGCAGTACTTC.

The CDR3 spells CASGWTETDTQYF. DNA for the CDR3: TGTGCTAGTGGTTGGACTGAGACAGATACGCAGTATTTT. The genes are TRBV12-5 and TRBJ2-3, with D possibly being TRBD2 (5 bases). V dropped 4 bases and J dropped 3 bases, with 8 bases sitting between them. The CDR3 extends over 13 amino acids. Germline V CDR1 and CDR2: LGHNT, FRNRAP.

The V and J genes are TRBV30 and TRBJ1-5, with no clear D. The ends were cut back, 0 bases at V and 6 bases at J, with 9 bases in the middle. There are 13 residues in the CDR3. CDR1 is GTSNPN, CDR2 SVGIG, per germline (reference sequence). The CDR3 nucleotides read TGTGCCTGGAGTGTACGGCGGGGTCAGCCCCAGCATTTT. It specifies CAWSVRRGQPQHF.

Here the CDR3 DNA reads TGTGCCTGGAGGCGGATCTCCTACGAGCAGTACTTC. Residues: CAWRRISYEQYF. The rearrangement links TRBV30 to TRBJ2-7; no reliable D call. Germline values: CDR1 GTSNPN, CDR2 SVGIG (reference sequence). CDR3 length equals 12 residues. Between the trimmed V and J ends, which lost 3 bases and 0 bases, there was a span of 6 bases.

As to this clone: The same CDR3 arises from other DNA sequences in this sample as well. The gene calls are TRBV6-5 and TRBJ2-6, with D hard to call. Germline CDR1 MNHEY, CDR2 SVGAGI. This CDR3 is built from 16 residues. Trimming took 4 bases from V and 0 from J, leaving 10 bases between them. CDR3 DNA: TGTGCCAGCAGTTCCCCCGGCAGCTCTGGGGCCAACGTCCTGACTTTC. Protein sequence: CASSSPGSSGANVLTF.

This chain uses TRBV7-2 with TRBJ2-7; D possibly corresponds to TRBD1 (5 bases). Germline CDR1 is SGHTA and CDR2 is FQGNSA. The V end was cut by 4 bases, the J end by 3 bases, with 13 bases between. This CDR3 is built from 14 residues. CDR3 nucleotide sequence: TGTGCCAGCAGCTCGCCAAACCAGGGCTACGAGCAGTACTTC. This codes for CASSSPNQGYEQYF.

The genes are TRBV5-4 and TRBJ2-7; tentatively, D is TRBD1 (6 bases). The CDR3 consists of 15 residues. Trimming stripped 4 bases from V and 0 bases from J, with 14 bases between. Germline loops: CDR1 SGHNT, CDR2 YYREEE (reference sequence). The CDR3 spells CASSTSQGSSYEQYF. CDR3 coding DNA: TGTGCCAGCAGCACCTCCCAGGGGTCCTCCTACGAGCAGTACTTC. Full variable domain (outside the CDR3, taken from reference TRBV5-4 and TRBJ2-7): ETGVTQSPTHLIKTRGQQVTLRCSSQSGHNTVSWYQQALGQGPQFIFQYYREEENGRGNFPPRFSGLQFPNYSSELNVNALELDDSALYLCASSTSQGSSYEQYFGPGTRLTVT.

The rearrangement uses TRBV3-1 (or the pseudogene TRBV3-2) and TRBJ2-2; D is uncertain. V was trimmed by 0 bases and J by 3 bases, leaving 8 bases between them. The CDR3 consists of 15 residues. Germline V lookup: CDR1 LGHDT, CDR2 YNNKEL (reference sequence). This CDR3 reads CASSQDPYYTGELFF. Here the CDR3 DNA reads TGTGCCAGCAGCCAAGATCCGTATTACACCGGGGAGCTGTTTTTT.

This clone was observed a single time. The gene calls are TRBV2 and TRBJ2-4; perhaps TRBD1 as D (5 bases). Deletions cut 1 base from V and 4 bases from J, with 8 bases between. There are 14 residues in the CDR3. In germline, CDR1 is SNHLY, CDR2 FYNNEI. Written as DNA, the CDR3 is TGTGCCAGCAGTGAAGGGCAGGGAAAAAACATTCAGTACTTC. It translates to CASSEGQGKNIQYF.

This chain links TRBV6-1 with TRBJ1-3; 7 bases fit TRBD1. The trim removed 1 base at V and 4 bases at J, leaving 7 bases unmatched. The CDR3 has 16 residues. Looked up from germline, CDR1 is MNHNS and CDR2 is SASEGT. CDR3 DNA sequence: TGTGCCAGCAGTGAAGAATTGACAGGGTCGGGAAACACCATATATTTT. Translating it yields CASSEELTGSGNTIYF.

This chain links TRBV24-1 with TRBJ2-5; D perhaps matches TRBD1 (6 bases). Per germline, CDR1 KGHDR and CDR2 SFDVKD. V gave up 4 bases and J gave up 4 bases, with 15 bases separating them. CDR3 length: 15 residues. The CDR3 bases are TGTGCCACCAGTGAGTCAACAGGGTCTGGAGAGACCCAGTACTTC. Its protein is CATSESTGSGETQYF.

V gene TRBV10-3 combines with J gene TRBJ1-2; D is uncertain. The CDR3 is 11 residues long. Germline V gives CDR1 ENHRY, CDR2 SYGVKD. Trimming took off 3 bases at V and 7 bases at J, with 6 bases between the two ends. The CDR3 loop reads CAISDPFGYTF. Here the CDR3 DNA reads TGTGCCATCAGTGATCCCTTTGGCTACACCTTC.

A remark on this clone: An end of the junction does not agree with germline; a read error may underlie this. The chain joins TRBV19 to TRBJ1-1; D not resolved. Germline V gives CDR1 LNHDA, CDR2 SQIVND (reference sequence). The CDR3 runs to 13 residues. The CDR3 bases are TGTGCCAGTAGTATATTGAAGAACTCTGAAGCTTTCTTT. It specifies CASSILKNSEAFF. The entire variable domain, with the rest obtained from reference TRBV19 and TRBJ1-1, is as follows: DGGITQSPKYLFRKEGQNVTLSCEQNLNHDAMYWYRQDPGQGLRLIYYSQIVNDFQKGDIAEGYSVSREKKESFPLTVTSAQKNPTAFYLCASSILKNSEAFFGQGTRLTVV.

The V call is TRBV5-1, the J call TRBJ2-2; D gene uncertain. Germline values: CDR1 SGHRS, CDR2 YFSETQ. V lost 2 bases and J 2 bases, leaving 7 bases between the germline ends. This CDR3 contains 14 residues. The CDR3 region is CASSFHDNTGELFF. In nucleotides, the CDR3 is TGCGCCAGCAGCTTTCACGATAACACCGGGGAGCTGTTTTTT. The variable domain in full, completed from reference TRBV5-1 and TRBJ2-2, reads KAGVTQTPRYLIKTRGQQVTLSCSPISGHRSVSWYQQTPGQGLQFLFEYFSETQRNKGNFPGRFSGRQFSNSRSEMNVSTLELGDSALYLCASSFHDNTGELFFGEGSRLTVL.

V is TRBV6-5 and J is TRBJ1-5, with D possibly being TRBD1 (5 bases). The ends were cut back, 10 bases at V and 0 bases at J, with 16 bases in the middle. Germline CDR1 reads MNHEY; CDR2 reads SVGAGI. CDR3 size: 15 residues. The CDR3 nucleotides read TGTGCCACCCTGGCGGGGGTCTATAGCAATCAGCCCCAGCATTTT. Amino acids: CATLAGVYSNQPQHF.

The chain carries TRBV4-1 and TRBJ1-3, with unresolved D. CDR3 length: 15 residues. Germline loops: CDR1 MGHRA, CDR2 YSYEKL. Between the trimmed V and J ends, which lost 0 bases and 4 bases, there was a span of 10 bases. Written as DNA, the CDR3 is TGCGCCAGCAGCCAAGAACGGTTCAGGGGAAACACCATATATTTT. Encoded protein: CASSQERFRGNTIYF.

This chain joins TRBV25-1 and TRBJ1-2; D gene unclear. In germline, CDR1 is MGHDK, CDR2 SYGVNS. The germline V and J ends were trimmed by 5 bases and 2 bases, with 12 bases remaining between them. This CDR3 is built from 14 residues. DNA of the CDR3: TGTGCCAGCAGTTTCGGGAGCAGAAACTATGGCTACACCTTC. Its protein is CASSFGSRNYGYTF.

This clone showed up just once. The chain combines TRBV15 with TRBJ1-2, with D hard to call. Trimming removed 0 bases from V and 4 bases from J, with 12 bases in between. Per the germline V gene, CDR1 is LNHNV and CDR2 is YYDKDF (reference sequence). The CDR3 consists of 15 residues. CDR3 in DNA: TGTGCCACCAGCAGAGATTTAGGGAGTCCCTATGGCTACACCTTC. This sequence encodes CATSRDLGSPYGYTF.

The chain uses TRBV5-1 and TRBJ2-7, with a possible D match to TRBD1 (6 bases). From germline, CDR1 is SGHRS and CDR2 YFSETQ. This CDR3 spans 13 amino acids. With 2 bases removed from V and 5 bases from J, the gap between germline ends came to 11 bases. DNA of the CDR3: TGCGCCAGCAGCTTTATTACAGGGAACGAGCAGTACTTC. Translating gives CASSFITGNEQYF. The complete variable domain, with remaining parts taken from reference TRBV5-1 and TRBJ2-7, reads KAGVTQTPRYLIKTRGQQVTLSCSPISGHRSVSWYQQTPGQGLQFLFEYFSETQRNKGNFPGRFSGRQFSNSRSEMNVSTLELGDSALYLCASSFITGNEQYFGPGTRLTVT.

This chain uses TRBV27 with TRBJ1-1, with D uncertain. CDR1 is MNHEY and CDR2 is SMNVEV in the germline V gene (reference sequence). This CDR3 contains 13 residues. V was pared by 3 bases and J by 1 base, with 6 bases between. Written as DNA, the CDR3 is TGTGCCAGCAGTTTCGTTTCGAACACTGAAGCTTTCTTT. Its translation: CASSFVSNTEAFF.

The rearrangement joins TRBV2 to TRBJ1-3; D possibly corresponds to TRBD1 (6 bases). The V and J ends lost 7 bases and 4 bases respectively, with 14 bases between them. Germline CDR1 reads SNHLY; CDR2 reads FYNNEI. The CDR3 contains 14 residues. For the CDR3, the DNA is TGTGCCAGCACCTCCGACAGGAACGGAAACACCATATATTTT. It translates to CASTSDRNGNTIYF.

The gene calls are TRBV5-1 and TRBJ2-3, with TRBD2 identical over 9 bases. The CDR3 runs to 18 residues. V shed 6 bases and J 2 bases; nucleotides not matched to a gene: 16. CDR1 is SGHRS, CDR2 YFSETQ, per germline. CDR3 coding DNA: TGCGCCAGCACCCCGGGGGGTGCGGGGGGGCGGATCACAGATACGCAGTATTTT. It is translated as CASTPGGAGGRITDTQYF.

This clone appeared a single time. The chain carries TRBV6-2 or TRBV6-3 and TRBJ2-3; 9 nucleotides agree with TRBD2. V shed 2 bases, J shed 5 bases, and the junction held 14 bases outside the gene matches. The CDR3 extends over 18 amino acids. Germline CDR1 MNHEY, CDR2 SVGEGT. This CDR3 reads CASSYPPWLGLAIDTQYF. CDR3 nucleotides: TGTGCCAGCAGTTACCCACCCTGGCTGGGACTAGCAATAGATACGCAGTATTTT.

The genes are TRBV5-1 and TRBJ1-1; TRBD1 matches 8 bases. This CDR3 is built from 14 residues. The junction had 10 bases not matched to a gene; V was cut back by 7 bases and J by 5 bases. Per germline, CDR1 SGHRS and CDR2 YFSETQ. The CDR3 sequence: CASQQGERGTEAFF. For the CDR3, the DNA is TGCGCCAGCCAACAGGGGGAAAGGGGGACTGAAGCTTTCTTT.

The rearrangement joins TRBV9 to TRBJ1-5; tentatively, D is TRBD1 (5 bases). The CDR3 loop spans 15 amino acids. CDR1 is SGDLS and CDR2 is YYNGEE in the germline V gene. The V end lost 4 bases, the J end lost 6 bases, and 17 bases lay between the germline ends. This chain's CDR3 is CASSRGEGWSQPQHF. CDR3 sequence (DNA): TGTGCCAGCAGCAGAGGGGAGGGCTGGAGTCAGCCCCAGCATTTT.

The gene calls are TRBV5-1 and TRBJ2-2; 10 bases fit TRBD2. Per germline, CDR1 SGHRS and CDR2 YFSETQ. The CDR3 covers 17 residues. The J segment lost 0 bases and the V segment lost 7 bases, leaving 9 bases of the junction unmatched. The CDR3 DNA reads TGCGCCAGCGGTTGGGAGCGGGGGGGCTCGAACACCGGGGAGCTGTTTTTT. As protein: CASGWERGGSNTGELFF.

The chain couples TRBV24-1 to TRBJ2-3, with 11 bases aligning to TRBD1. The CDR3 is 16 residues long. The trim removed 3 bases at V and 3 bases at J, leaving 4 bases unmatched. Germline lookup yields CDR1 KGHDR and CDR2 SFDVKD. The CDR3 loop reads CATSDPGTGGTDTQYF. The CDR3 DNA sequence: TGTGCCACCAGTGATCCCGGGACAGGGGGTACAGATACGCAGTATTTT.

The chain has TRBV13 and TRBJ2-7; a possible D gene is TRBD1 (5 bases). The length of the CDR3 is 13 residues. V lost 2 bases and J lost 1, with 6 bases in between. CDR1 PRHDT and CDR2 FYEKMQ come from the germline V gene (reference sequence). CDR3 coding DNA: TGTGCCAGCAGCTTAAAGGGGTCCTACGAGCAGTACTTC. Translated, it gives CASSLKGSYEQYF.